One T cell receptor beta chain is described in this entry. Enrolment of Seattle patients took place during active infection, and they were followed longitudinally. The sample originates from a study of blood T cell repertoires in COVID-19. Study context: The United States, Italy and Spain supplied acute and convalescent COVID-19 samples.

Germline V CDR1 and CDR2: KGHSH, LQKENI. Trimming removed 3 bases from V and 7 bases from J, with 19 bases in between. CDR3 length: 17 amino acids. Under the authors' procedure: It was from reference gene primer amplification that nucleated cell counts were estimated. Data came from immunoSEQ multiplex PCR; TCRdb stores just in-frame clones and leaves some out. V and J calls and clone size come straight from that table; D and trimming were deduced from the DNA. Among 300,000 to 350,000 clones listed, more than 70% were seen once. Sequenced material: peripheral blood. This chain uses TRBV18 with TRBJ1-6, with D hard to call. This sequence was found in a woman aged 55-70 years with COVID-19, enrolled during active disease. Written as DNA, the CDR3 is TGTGCCAGCTCACCCCCCAATCGGCAGGCCAAAAATTCACCCCTCCACTTT. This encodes CASSPPNRQAKNSPLHF.